The present T cell receptor beta chain was sequenced within a study of shared clonotypes between healthy human individuals. CDR3 length: 16 residues. Germline V gene sequence: CDR1 SGHRS, CDR2 YFSETQ. V lost 4 bases and J lost 2, with 15 bases in between. Study results and limitations: Against clonotypes common to all four donors, non-shared ones had lower generation probabilities. A handful of donors held about 5.1% of naive CD4 clonotypes in common.

About this clone itself: Its specificity is unknown.

Using immunoSEQ multiplex PCR, the repertoire was profiled, and TCRdb retains in-frame clones only, with some absent. The sample contains 2 million to 2.5 million clones, around 92% of which appear only once. The origin of this receptor is a man between 18 and 29 years old in good health. Some clones in this sample may be carry-over from other donors' samples. What was sequenced was naive CD4+ T cells from PBMCs. Sample subset: CD45RA+ positively selected. The genes are TRBV5-1 and TRBJ2-2; no reliable D call. CDR3 in DNA: TGCGCCAGCAGCATACCGACGTCGACAAACACCGGGGAGCTGTTTTTT. Translation: CASSIPTSTNTGELFF.